This T cell receptor beta chain was documented in a study of blood T cells in healthy people across ages. For the second PCR, which ran for about 6 to 11 cycles, a sample-barcoded 5' primer and a J-beta primer mix were used. A single record per CDR3 protein comes from TCRdb applying MiXCR to the 5' RACE reads. The profile covers fewer than 800,000 distinct CDR3 sequences, with roughly 32% appearing a single time and over 15% taken by the ten largest. The clonotype comes from an elderly woman in good health. Sequencing was performed on blood.

This chain's CDR3 is CASSLAPRGNSPLHF. Here the CDR3 DNA reads TGTGCCAGCAGCTTGGCCCCCAGGGGTAATTCACCCCTCCACTTT. The chain joins TRBV5-4 to TRBJ1-6; TRBD1 is a possible D gene (6 bases). The germline CDR1 and CDR2 sequences are SGHNT and YYREEE (reference sequence). The CDR3 totals 15 residues. Trimming took off 0 bases at V and 6 bases at J, with 10 bases between the two ends.